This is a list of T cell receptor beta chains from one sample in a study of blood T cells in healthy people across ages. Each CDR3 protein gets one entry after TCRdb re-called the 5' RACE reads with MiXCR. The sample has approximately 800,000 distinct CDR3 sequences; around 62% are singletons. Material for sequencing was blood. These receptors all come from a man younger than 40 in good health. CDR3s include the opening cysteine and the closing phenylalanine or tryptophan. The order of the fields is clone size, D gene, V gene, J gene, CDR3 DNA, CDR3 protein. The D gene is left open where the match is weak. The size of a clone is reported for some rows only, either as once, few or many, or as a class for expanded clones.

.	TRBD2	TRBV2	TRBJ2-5	TGTGCCAGCAAGGGTGAGGGACTAACGGGGGAGACCCAGTACTTC	CASKGEGLTGETQYF
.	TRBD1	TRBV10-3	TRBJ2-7	TGTGCCATCAGTCCGACAGGGGGCTACGAGCAGTACTTC	CAISPTGGYEQYF
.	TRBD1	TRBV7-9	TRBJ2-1	TGTGCCAGCAGCTCAGCTCCGGGACAGGGGGCCTATGAGCAGTTCTTC	CASSSAPGQGAYEQFF
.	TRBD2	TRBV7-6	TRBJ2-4	TGTGCCAGCAGCTTAGCGCAGGCGGGGGGGCCGGGAAACATTCAGTACTTC	CASSLAQAGGPGNIQYF
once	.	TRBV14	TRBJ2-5	TGTGCCAGCAGCCAAGGCGCAGCTACCGTGGAGACCCAGTACTTC	CASSQGAATVETQYF
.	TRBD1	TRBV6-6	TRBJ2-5	TGTGCCAGCAGTTACTCCGGACAGGGCGGTGAGACCCAGTACTTC	CASSYSGQGGETQYF
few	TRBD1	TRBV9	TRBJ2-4	TGTGCCAGCAGCGCGGAACAGGGGCCGGCCAAAAACATTCAGTACTTC	CASSAEQGPAKNIQYF
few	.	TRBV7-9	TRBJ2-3	TGTGCCAGCAGCTTAGAAGGGGCCATCACAGATACGCAGTATTTT	CASSLEGAITDTQYF
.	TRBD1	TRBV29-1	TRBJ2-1	TGCAGCGTGGGACAGGCCTCCTACAATGAGCAGTTCTTC	CSVGQASYNEQFF
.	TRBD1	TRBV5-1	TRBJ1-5	TGCGCCAGCAGCTCGACAGGGCGCAATCAGCCCCAGCATTTT	CASSSTGRNQPQHF
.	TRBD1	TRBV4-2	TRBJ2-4	TGTGCCAGCGGCCCGGTGGGACAGGATGTGAACATTCAGTACTTC	CASGPVGQDVNIQYF
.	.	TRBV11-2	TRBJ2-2	TGTGCCAGCAGCTTATGGACAGAGGAAACCGGGGAGCTGTTTTTT	CASSLWTEETGELFF
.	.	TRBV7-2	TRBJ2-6	TGTGCCAGCAGCTCAGGATCGTCTGGGGTCAACGTCCTGACTTTC	CASSSGSSGVNVLTF
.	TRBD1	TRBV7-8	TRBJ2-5	TGTGCCAGCAGCTTCAACCCGAGACAGGGTCCGAAAGAGACCCAGTACTTC	CASSFNPRQGPKETQYF
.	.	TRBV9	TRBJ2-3	TGTGCCAGCAGCGTGGGGGTTCTAGATACGCAGTATTTT	CASSVGVLDTQYF
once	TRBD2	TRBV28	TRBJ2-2	TGTGCCAGTAGTTTAAGAGCGGGGGGGCCCACCGGGGAGCTGTTTTTT	CASSLRAGGPTGELFF
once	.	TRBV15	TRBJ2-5	TGTGCCACCAGCAGAGAAGCCGAGGAGACCCAGTACTTC	CATSREAEETQYF
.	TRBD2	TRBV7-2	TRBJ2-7	TGTGCCAGCAGCTTTACTAGCGGGACCTACGAGCAGTACTTC	CASSFTSGTYEQYF
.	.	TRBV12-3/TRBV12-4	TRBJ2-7	TGTGCCAGCAGTTTAGAAAGTGCCTACAATGAGCAGTACTTC	CASSLESAYNEQYF
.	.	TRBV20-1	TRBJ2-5	TGCAGTGCGTCCAGTTCGGGAGAGACCCAGTACTTC	CSASSSGETQYF
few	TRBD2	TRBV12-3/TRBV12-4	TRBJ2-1	TGTGCCAGCAGGGGCACTAGCGGCGAGCAGTTCTTC	CASRGTSGEQFF
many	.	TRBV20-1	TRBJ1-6	TGCAGTGCTCGGGATATCAATTCACCCCTCCACTTT	CSARDINSPLHF
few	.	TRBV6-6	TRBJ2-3	TGTGCCAGCAGCGCTAGGGCAGATACGCAGTATTTT	CASSARADTQYF
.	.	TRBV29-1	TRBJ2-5	TGCAGCGCAATAATCCAGGGGAAGACCCAGTACTTC	CSAIIQGKTQYF
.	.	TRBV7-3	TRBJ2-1	TGTGCCAGCAGCTTAAGTGGGGGGACCTCCTACAATGAGCAGTTCTTC	CASSLSGGTSYNEQFF
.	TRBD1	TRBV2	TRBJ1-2	TGTGCCAGCAGAAGGGACAGCGACTACACCTTC	CASRRDSDYTF
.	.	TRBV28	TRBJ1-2	TGTGCCAGCAGTCGCCTATTCGGAGGCTACACCTTC	CASSRLFGGYTF
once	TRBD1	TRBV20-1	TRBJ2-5	TGCAGTGCGCCGAAAGGGACAGGGAGAGAGACCCAGTACTTC	CSAPKGTGRETQYF
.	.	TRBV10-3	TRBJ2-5	TGTGCCATCAGACGCCCCGGGGGCCAAGAGACCCAGTACTTC	CAIRRPGGQETQYF
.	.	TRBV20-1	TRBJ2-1	TGCAGTGCTAGAGAGTCTAGCCCATTTCCTGAGCAGTTCTTC	CSARESSPFPEQFF
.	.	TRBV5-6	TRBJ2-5	TGTGCCAGCAGCTTATACTTCTACGGGGGAACCCAAGAGACCCAGTACTTC	CASSLYFYGGTQETQYF
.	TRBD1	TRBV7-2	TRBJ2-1	TGTGCCAGCAGCTTATTGGGTATCCCTCGGGACAGGGCCGGTGAGCAGTTCTTC	CASSLLGIPRDRAGEQFF
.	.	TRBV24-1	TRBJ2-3	TGTGCCACCAGTGATTTAGGACAAGCCCCGCAGTATTTT	CATSDLGQAPQYF
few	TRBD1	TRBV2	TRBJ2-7	TGTGCCAGCAGTGCTGTAGACAGGGGCGACGAGCAGTACTTC	CASSAVDRGDEQYF
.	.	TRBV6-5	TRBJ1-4	TGTGCCAGCAGTTACTCGGCGGCCACTTGGGGGGAACTGTTTTTT	CASSYSAATWGELFF
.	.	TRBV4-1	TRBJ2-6	TGCGCCAGCAGCGAGGGGACTCTGGGGGCCAACGTCCTGACTTTC	CASSEGTLGANVLTF
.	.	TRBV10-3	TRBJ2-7	TGTGCCGAAAAGGGGTACGAGCAGTACTTC	CAEKGYEQYF
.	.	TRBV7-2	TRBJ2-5	TGTGCCAGCAGCTTAGTACTACGTCGGCACCAAGAGACCCAGTACTTC	CASSLVLRRHQETQYF
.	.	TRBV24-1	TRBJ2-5	TGTGCCACCAGTGTCGTAGGAGGGGGCGCAAGGAATGAGCAGTACTTC	CATSVVGGGARNEQYF
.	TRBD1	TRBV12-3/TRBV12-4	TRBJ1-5	TGTGCCAGCAGACCCGGGACAGGGGAGGTTCAGCCCCAGCATTTT	CASRPGTGEVQPQHF
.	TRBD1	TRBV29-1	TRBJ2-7	TGCAGCGTCCGGGACAGGGGGTTTGTGGGGGAGCAGTACTTC	CSVRDRGFVGEQYF
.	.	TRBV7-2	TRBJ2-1	TGTGCCAGCAGCTCTTTACAGGGCTTTAATGAGCAGTTCTTC	CASSSLQGFNEQFF
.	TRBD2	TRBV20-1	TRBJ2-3	TGCAGTGCACCCCCTAGGAGGGACGGGGGGGATACGCAGTATTTT	CSAPPRRDGGDTQYF
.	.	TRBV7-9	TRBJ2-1	TGTGCCAGCAGCTTAGTACAGCCCAATGAGCAGTTCTTC	CASSLVQPNEQFF
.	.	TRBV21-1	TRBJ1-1	TGTGCCAGCAGCACCCTAAGGGTGGCTAACACTGAAGCTTTCTTT	CASSTLRVANTEAFF
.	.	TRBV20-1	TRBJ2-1	TGCAGTTCTCCGGGATTCAGCTACAATGAGCAGTTCTTC	CSSPGFSYNEQFF
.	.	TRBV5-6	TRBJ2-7	TGTGCCAGCAGCTTGGTTGGGACCTTCTCCTACGAGCAGTACTTC	CASSLVGTFSYEQYF
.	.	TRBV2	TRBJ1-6	TGTGCCAGCAGCTTGACCCATGTGTGGAATTCACCCCTCCACTTT	CASSLTHVWNSPLHF
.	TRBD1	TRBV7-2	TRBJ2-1	TGTGCCAGCAGCTTAGCCGGGACAGGGGAAGGCTATGAGCAGTTCTTC	CASSLAGTGEGYEQFF
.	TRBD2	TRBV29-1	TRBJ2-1	TGCAGCGCCGCTAGCGGGGGTCCCTACGAGCAGTTCTTC	CSAASGGPYEQFF
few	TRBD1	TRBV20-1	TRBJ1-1	TGCAGTGCTGAGAGGGGGCTTAGGGCTTTCTTT	CSAERGLRAFF
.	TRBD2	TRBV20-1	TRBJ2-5	TGCAGTGCCAACACCCTAGCGGCCCAAGAGACCCAGTACTTC	CSANTLAAQETQYF
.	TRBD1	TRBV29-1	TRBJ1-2	TGCAGCGTTAGGACAGGGGAACATTCCGGCTATGGCTACACCTTC	CSVRTGEHSGYGYTF